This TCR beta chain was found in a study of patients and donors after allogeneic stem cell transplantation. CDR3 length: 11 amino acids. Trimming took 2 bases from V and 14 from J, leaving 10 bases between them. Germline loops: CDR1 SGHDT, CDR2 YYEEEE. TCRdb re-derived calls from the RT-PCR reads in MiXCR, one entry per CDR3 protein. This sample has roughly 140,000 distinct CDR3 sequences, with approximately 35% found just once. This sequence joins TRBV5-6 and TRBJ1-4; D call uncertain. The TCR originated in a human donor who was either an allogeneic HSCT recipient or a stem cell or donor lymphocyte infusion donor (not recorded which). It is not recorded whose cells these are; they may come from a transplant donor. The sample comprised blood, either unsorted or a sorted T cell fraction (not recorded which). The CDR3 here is CASSFRGSLFF. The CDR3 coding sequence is TGTGCCAGCAGCTTCCGAGGGAGCCTGTTTTTT.